One sample yielded the 4 T cell receptor beta chains listed below, sequenced in a study of blood T cell repertoires in COVID-19. Generated by immunoSEQ multiplex PCR, the TCRdb table keeps only in-frame clones and is missing some. The repertoire holds about 270,000 clones, with 90% as singletons. The sequencing input was PBMCs or T cells enriched from blood (not recorded which). These receptors came from a woman in her 30s with acute COVID-19.

The rearrangement joins TRBV11-2 to TRBJ2-7; 7 nucleotides line up with TRBD2. CDR3 size: 18 residues. In germline, CDR1 is SGHAT, CDR2 FQNNGV. The ends lost 0 bases at V and 6 bases at J; junction bases unmatched: 17. CDR3 region: CASSLDVGGLVVVLEQYF. The CDR3 nucleotides are TGTGCCAGCAGCTTAGACGTCGGCGGACTAGTTGTGGTGCTCGAGCAGTACTTC.

The rearrangement uses TRBV5-1 and TRBJ1-3, with D perhaps TRBD1 (6 bases). V lost 1 base and J 8 bases, leaving 16 bases between the germline ends. Germline CDR1 is SGHRS and CDR2 is YFSETQ. The CDR3 length is 15 residues. As DNA, the CDR3 is TGCGCCAGCAGCTTGTCGGGGACATTGGGGCACACCATATATTTT. Translation gives CASSLSGTLGHTIYF.

This chain connects TRBV27 to TRBJ1-1; TRBD1 is a possible D gene (5 bases). Trimming left V 5 bases short and J 6 bases short, with 13 bases between. Germline values: CDR1 MNHEY, CDR2 SMNVEV (reference sequence). The CDR3 loop spans 13 amino acids. The CDR3 loop is CASSARGGAEAFF. CDR3 in DNA: TGTGCCAGCAGTGCAAGGGGAGGGGCTGAAGCTTTCTTT.

CDR3 loop: CASSELVTSGEEETQYF. CDR3 in DNA: TGTGCCAGCAGTGAGTTGGTGACTAGCGGGGAGGAAGAGACCCAGTACTTC. The V and J genes are TRBV2 and TRBJ2-5; 11 bases fit TRBD2. Germline V gives CDR1 SNHLY, CDR2 FYNNEI. Trimming cost V 3 bases and J 3 bases; bases outside gene matches: 9. The CDR3 has 17 residues.